Each of the 6 T cell receptor beta chains below was sequenced from the same sample in a study of T cell repertoires in cytomegalovirus infection. TCRdb re-called the reads through MiXCR, storing one row per CDR3 protein. The sample includes around 250,000 distinct CDR3 sequences, over 15% seen only once; the top ten take over 40%. The sequencing sample was made of CD8+ T cells from PBMCs. All receptors derive from a human donor in good health (CMV status not recorded). Some clones in this sample may be carry-over from other donors' samples.

In its sample, this clonotype was seen many times. The DNA of the CDR3 is TGTGCCAGCAGCGCCCAGGTTCCCTACGAGCAGTACTTC. It yields the protein CASSAQVPYEQYF. The genes are TRBV7-9 and TRBJ2-7; D is ambiguous. This CDR3 contains 13 residues. Germline CDR1 and CDR2: SEHNR and FQNEAQ (reference sequence). Trimming pared 5 bases from V and 2 bases from J, leaving 10 bases between.

Concerning this clonotype itself: This sequence may be a read error, since a much larger clone differs from it by one base. This sequence joins TRBV7-6 and TRBJ1-6; 8 nucleotides line up with TRBD1. Germline V gives CDR1 SGHVS, CDR2 FNYEAQ. The CDR3 runs to 16 residues. The CDR3 DNA is TGTGCCAGCAGCACCGGCACGACAGGGGTAGAATCACCCCACCACTTT. This encodes CASSTGTTGVESPHHF. Drawing the rest from reference TRBV7-6 and TRBJ1-6, the complete variable domain is GAGVSQSPRYKVTKRGQDVALRCDPISGHVSLYWYRQALGQGPEFLTYFNYEAQQDKSGLPNDRFSAERPEGSISTLTIQRTEQRDSAMYRCASSTGTTGVESPHHFGNGTRLTVT.

This clonotype has ten or more counts. The V gene is TRBV7-6, the J gene TRBJ2-3, with TRBD2 as a possible D gene (5 bases). The germline gives CDR1 SGHVS, CDR2 FNYEAQ. The germline V and J ends were trimmed by 1 base and 1 base, with 9 bases remaining between them. This CDR3 has 15 residues. The CDR3 sequence: CASSLGGRGTDTQYF. In DNA, the CDR3 is TGTGCCAGCAGCTTAGGAGGGCGCGGCACAGATACGCAGTATTTT.

The V call is TRBV7-9, the J call TRBJ1-2, with 8 bases that match TRBD1. V trimming: 5 bases; J trimming: 8 bases; junction bases outside the gene matches: 7. The CDR3 is 13 amino acids. CDR1 and CDR2 from the germline V gene are SEHNR and FQNEAQ (reference sequence). This CDR3 reads CASSARTGYGYTF. CDR3 DNA: TGTGCCAGCAGCGCCCGGACAGGGTACGGCTACACCTTC.

This clonotype was detected only a few times. The J gene is TRBJ2-6, the V gene TRBV5-1; D remains unclear. Deletions cut 4 bases from V and 0 bases from J, with 5 bases between. This CDR3 region has 14 residues. Germline CDR1 is SGHRS and CDR2 is YFSETQ. The CDR3 nucleotides read TGCGCCAGCAGCCCGTTCTCTGGGGCCAACGTCCTGACTTTC. It encodes CASSPFSGANVLTF.

In its sample, this clonotype was seen a few times. The chain links TRBV5-1 to TRBJ1-1, with D unclear. V dropped 1 base and J dropped 1 base, with 5 bases sitting between them. The CDR3 runs to 13 residues. Germline loops: CDR1 SGHRS, CDR2 YFSETQ. CDR3: CASSLYENTEAFF. CDR3 coding DNA: TGCGCCAGCAGCTTGTATGAGAACACTGAAGCTTTCTTT.